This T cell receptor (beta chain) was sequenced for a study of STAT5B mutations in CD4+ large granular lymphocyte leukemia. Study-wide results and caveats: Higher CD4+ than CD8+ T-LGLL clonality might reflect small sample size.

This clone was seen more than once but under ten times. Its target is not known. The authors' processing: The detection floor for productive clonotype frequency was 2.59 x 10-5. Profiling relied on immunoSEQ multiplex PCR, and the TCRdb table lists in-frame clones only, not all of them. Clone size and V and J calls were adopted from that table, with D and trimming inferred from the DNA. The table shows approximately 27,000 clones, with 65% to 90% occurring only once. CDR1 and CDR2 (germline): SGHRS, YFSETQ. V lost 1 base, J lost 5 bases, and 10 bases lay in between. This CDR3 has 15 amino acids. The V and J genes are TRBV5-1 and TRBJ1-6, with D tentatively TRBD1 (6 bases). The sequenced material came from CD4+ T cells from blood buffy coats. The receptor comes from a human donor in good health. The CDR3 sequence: CASSLTGADNSPLHF. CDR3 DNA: TGCGCCAGCAGCTTGACGGGGGCTGATAATTCACCCCTCCACTTT.